This TCR beta chain was recovered during a study of neoadjuvant anti-PD-1 for oral cavity cancer (dated by TCRdb to about 2021). With regard to the full study: Before undergoing curative-intent surgical resection, most patients got three to four biweekly nivolumab doses at 3 mg/kg. A fourth nivolumab dose was given around day 43 to patients without progression, and definitive surgical resection was performed in those patients on days 50-56. The parent correlative cohort included roughly 13 patients, with an approximately 33% response rate. Patients with complete response, partial response or stable disease by RECIST 1.1 were defined as responders, whereas patients with progression were defined as non-responders. The paper's findings and limits, for the study overall: Higher pretreatment blood TCRbeta clonality and lower post-treatment tumor TCRbeta clonality were correlated with higher pretreatment blood Treg/Th17 ratios. After neoadjuvant nivolumab, T cell clonality (Gini index) in PBMCs was significantly higher in non-responders than in responders. Only a few patients per response group were included in the TCR analyses, and the authors called for validation in larger cohorts.

On this clone itself: Its antigen is not yet known. No quality values exist for individual bases; no much larger clone is one base distant.

Trimming removed 2 bases from V and 4 bases from J; the gene matches leave 0 bases unexplained. There are 14 amino acids in the CDR3, from cysteine to phenylalanine inclusive. Solely the CDR3 DNA is kept, with 42 bases framed from the first base. The germline V gene gives CDR1 as SGHNT and CDR2 as YENEEA. This specimen's time point label, per the study, means: after neoadjuvant nivolumab, at surgical resection. The patients had newly diagnosed stage II-IVA oral cavity squamous cell carcinoma and had not received any prior systemic or radiation treatment. Everyone in the cohort had locally advanced, HPV-negative oral cavity squamous cell carcinoma. Peripheral blood mononuclear cells were analyzed directly and were not maintained or expanded in culture. The samples were obtained from a longitudinal correlative study of a single-arm phase II trial testing neoadjuvant nivolumab in oral cavity squamous cell carcinoma. Genomic DNA-based TCRbeta sequencing was performed on subject-matched pre- and post-treatment PBMCs and tumors from three responders and three non-responders. Peripheral blood mononuclear cells were collected once before nivolumab treatment and again after treatment, at the time of surgery. Genomic DNA was isolated from PBMCs using the Maxwell RSC DNA from Cells kit.

For deep sequencing, PBMC libraries mostly used approximately 500 ng of input genomic DNA, with six replicates for each sample. The immunoSEQ hsTCRbeta kit was used to prepare TCRbeta libraries according to the manufacturer's instructions. The completed libraries were mixed into a single pool at 3 nM, then sequenced with an Illumina NovaSeq 6000 S4 flow cell. On the study's bioinformatics: The immunoSEQ Analyzer was used for raw data preprocessing and quality control. The analysis was limited to productive rearrangements, and each clonotype was defined by a unique CDR3 amino acid sequence. Repertoire clonality was estimated as the Gini-Simpson index, computed with the R package tcR. Student's t test was used to compare Gini indices, while Pearson correlation assessed associations with tumor size change. Imported from immuneACCESS, the table was reduced by TCRdb to in-frame sequences with V and J called. These copies leave out some clones; in studies compared against another copy, an unresolved V gene accounts for under half, and the cause of the remainder is not known. From that table come the V and J calls and clone size; the DNA was used to work out D and trimming. This sample lists 8,000 or so clones; 55% to 65% were detected once. More than 2.5% of the sample goes to the ten largest clones.

The sequence was obtained from a person aged 40 to 85 with oral cavity squamous cell carcinoma. The chain is assembled from TRBV11-3 and TRBJ2-5; the central 11 bases match TRBD2. Sample: PBMCs, taken after nivolumab (anti-PD-1) treatment. The CDR3 protein is CASSLTSGRETQYF. The bases are TGTGCCAGCAGCTTAACTAGCGGGAGAGAGACCCAGTACTTC.